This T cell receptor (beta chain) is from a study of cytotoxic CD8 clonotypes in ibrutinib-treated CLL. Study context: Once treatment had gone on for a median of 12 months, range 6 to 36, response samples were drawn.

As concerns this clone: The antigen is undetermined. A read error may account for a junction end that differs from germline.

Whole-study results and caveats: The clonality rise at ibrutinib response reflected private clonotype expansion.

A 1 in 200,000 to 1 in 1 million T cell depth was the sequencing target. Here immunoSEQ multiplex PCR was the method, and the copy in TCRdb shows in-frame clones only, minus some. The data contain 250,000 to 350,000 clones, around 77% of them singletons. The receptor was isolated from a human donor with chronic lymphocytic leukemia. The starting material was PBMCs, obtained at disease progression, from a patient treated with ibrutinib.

CDR3 amino acids: CASSTLAGVERYF. The DNA for the CDR3 is TGTGCCAGCAGTACCCTAGCGGGGGTCGAGCGGTACTTC. This chain connects TRBV27 to TRBJ2-7; 10 positions match TRBD2. CDR3 length: 13 residues. Germline CDR1 and CDR2: MNHEY and SMNVEV (reference sequence).